The rows below give T cell receptor beta chains drawn from one sample of a study of blood T cells in healthy people across ages. In TCRdb, the 5' RACE reads were re-called with MiXCR into one record per CDR3 protein. The sample includes 800,000 to 950,000 distinct CDR3 sequences, about 36% of them seen just once. The sample comprised blood. All receptors derive from a man younger than 30 in good health. Each CDR3 is given with its conserved first and last residue. Each record gives: clone size, J gene, D gene, V gene, CDR3 DNA, CDR3 protein. D genes are given only for firm matches. Expanded clones are given a class, and other clones once, few, many or no size at all.

- | TRBJ1-2 | - | TRBV12-3/TRBV12-4 | TGTGCCAGCAGTTTTGGAAGGGGGGGCTATGGCTACACCTTC | CASSFGRGGYGYTF
many | TRBJ1-2 | - | TRBV25-1 | TGTGCCAGCAGTGAATCCCTACGGAATGGCTACACCTTC | CASSESLRNGYTF
few | TRBJ2-7 | - | TRBV7-2 | TGTGCCAGCAGCCCGGGACTTACCGAAACCTACGAGCAGTACTTC | CASSPGLTETYEQYF
few | TRBJ1-6 | - | TRBV7-2 | TGTGCCAGCAGCTTGACGACGGGTACCCGTTATAATTCACCCCTCCACTTT | CASSLTTGTRYNSPLHF
- | TRBJ2-7 | - | TRBV20-1 | TGCAGTGCTAGAGAGATCCCAGTAGGGAATGAGCAGTACTTC | CSAREIPVGNEQYF
- | TRBJ2-3 | - | TRBV10-3 | TGTGCCATCAGTGAGTCGACGAGAGATACGCAGTATTTT | CAISESTRDTQYF
- | TRBJ1-6 | TRBD1 | TRBV20-1 | TGCAGTGCTAGAGGGACAGGGGAGAGTTCACCCCTCCACTTT | CSARGTGESSPLHF
few | TRBJ1-1 | TRBD1 | TRBV5-6 | TGTGCCAGGGGCAAGACAGGGGCTAGTGAAGCTTTCTTT | CARGKTGASEAFF
many | TRBJ2-5 | TRBD1 | TRBV4-1 | TGCGCCAGCAGCCAAGATCGCCGACAGGGAGAGACCCAGTACTTC | CASSQDRRQGETQYF
few | TRBJ2-7 | TRBD1 | TRBV6-2/TRBV6-3 | TGTGCCAGCAGCCCTAGGGGGCTAAGCTCCTACGAGCAGTACTTC | CASSPRGLSSYEQYF
once | TRBJ2-7 | - | TRBV7-9 | TGTGCCAGCAGTACTGACGGAAGCCCCGGCGATGAGCAGTACTTC | CASSTDGSPGDEQYF
- | TRBJ1-5 | TRBD1 | TRBV20-1 | TGCAGTGCTAGAGTACAGGGGGCAGGGGGTCAGCCCCAGCATTTT | CSARVQGAGGQPQHF
many | TRBJ1-2 | - | TRBV25-1 | TGTGCCAGCAGTGAATATCAGGGAAACTATGGCTACACCTTC | CASSEYQGNYGYTF
few | TRBJ2-2 | TRBD1 | TRBV28 | TGTGCCAGCAGTTTTGCGGGTTACAGGGGGCGCGTGGGCACCGGGGAGCTGTTTTTT | CASSFAGYRGRVGTGELFF
- | TRBJ2-3 | TRBD1 | TRBV9 | TGTGCCAGCAGCACCGTACAGGGGACGGATGCGCAGTATTTT | CASSTVQGTDAQYF
- | TRBJ2-4 | - | TRBV20-1 | TGCAGTGCTAACGCGGCCGGGGGACACAATGAGCAGTACTTC | CSANAAGGHNEQYF
- | TRBJ1-2 | - | TRBV20-1 | TGCAGTGCGAGAGGGGCGGTGGGTGGCTACACCTTC | CSARGAVGGYTF
- | TRBJ2-7 | - | TRBV9 | TGTGCCAGCAGCGCTCGTCCCTACGAGCAGTACTTC | CASSARPYEQYF
- | TRBJ2-6 | - | TRBV12-3/TRBV12-4 | TGTGCCAGCAGTATTACAGGTTGGCAAAGCTCTGGGGCCAACGTCCTGACTTTC | CASSITGWQSSGANVLTF
once | TRBJ2-1 | - | TRBV3-1 | TGTGCCAGCAGCCAAAGGGGGGAGATTTACAATGAGCAGTTCTTC | CASSQRGEIYNEQFF
- | TRBJ2-5 | - | TRBV29-1 | TGCAGCGTTGCCCCCGTCAATCGGCCACCGGAGACCCAGTACTTC | CSVAPVNRPPETQYF
- | TRBJ2-7 | - | TRBV5-6 | TGTGCCAGCAGCTCAAGTCCCGGACACCTTACCTACGAGCAGTACTTC | CASSSSPGHLTYEQYF
few | TRBJ2-1 | TRBD2 | TRBV5-1 | TGCGCCAGCAGCAAAGGGACTAGCGGGGACAATGAGCAGTTCTTC | CASSKGTSGDNEQFF
- | TRBJ1-6 | - | TRBV27 | TGTGCCAGCAGTTTCACAGCCTACCCAGGACAGACGAAGGAATCCTATAATTCACCCCTCCACTTT | CASSFTAYPGQTKESYNSPLHF
- | TRBJ2-5 | - | TRBV6-2/TRBV6-3 | TGTGCCAGCCAGCGGGCGGAGACCCAGTACTTC | CASQRAETQYF
- | TRBJ1-2 | - | TRBV11-1 | TGTGCCAGCAGCTTAGTGTCCGGAGGGGCCGGTGGCTACACCTTC | CASSLVSGGAGGYTF
few | TRBJ2-5 | TRBD1 | TRBV20-1 | TGCAGTGCTAGAGGGGTACAGGGGACCCAAGAGACCCAGTACTTC | CSARGVQGTQETQYF
many | TRBJ1-5 | - | TRBV4-3 | TGCGCCAGCAGCCAAGGGGGGGCCGGTTTCCTCAATCAGCCCCAGCATTTT | CASSQGGAGFLNQPQHF
- | TRBJ2-7 | - | TRBV6-5 | TGTGCCAGCAGTTACAACGGGGAATTTGCTAGCGAGCAGTACTTC | CASSYNGEFASEQYF
few | TRBJ2-1 | - | TRBV24-1 | TGTGCCACCAGTGATCCAGGCGATGAGCAGTTCTTC | CATSDPGDEQFF
- | TRBJ2-2 | - | TRBV16 | TGTGCCAGCACCATCAAGAACACCGGGGTCCTGTTTTTT | CASTIKNTGVLFF
- | TRBJ1-4 | - | TRBV28 | TGTGCCAGCACGGGCCCTAATGAAAAACTGTTTTTT | CASTGPNEKLFF
- | TRBJ1-5 | TRBD1 | TRBV7-8 | TGTGCCAGCAGCTTAAAGGGACAGGGGGTACGGCAGCCCCAGCATTTT | CASSLKGQGVRQPQHF
- | TRBJ1-1 | - | TRBV12-3/TRBV12-4 | TGTGCCAGCAGACCTGCTGGGGGGATGGAAGCTGAAGCTTTCTTT | CASRPAGGMEAEAFF
- | TRBJ2-5 | TRBD1 | TRBV20-1 | TGCAGTGCCCCCACATATACAGGGGCCGAGACCCAGTACTTC | CSAPTYTGAETQYF
- | TRBJ1-1 | TRBD1 | TRBV29-1 | TGCAGCGTCCATCGCACAGGGGAAACTGAAGCTTTCTTT | CSVHRTGETEAFF
few | TRBJ2-5 | - | TRBV29-1 | TGCAGCTTGACCGACCAAGAGACCCAGTACTTC | CSLTDQETQYF
many | TRBJ2-1 | TRBD2 | TRBV4-1 | TGCGCCAGCAGCCAAGCGGGGGGGAGTCGGAATGAGCAGTTCTTC | CASSQAGGSRNEQFF
- | TRBJ1-2 | - | TRBV7-2 | TGTGCCAGCGCCTACCCCCATGGCTACACCTTC | CASAYPHGYTF
- | TRBJ2-1 | TRBD2 | TRBV19 | TGTGCCAGTAGTAGGGCTAGCGGGTACAATGAGCAGTTCTTC | CASSRASGYNEQFF
few | TRBJ2-2 | - | TRBV18 | TGTGCCAACTCACCGGGCGCCGGGGAGCTGTTTTTT | CANSPGAGELFF
few | TRBJ2-3 | - | TRBV29-1 | TGCAGCGTAGATGATACGCAGTATTTT | CSVDDTQYF
- | TRBJ2-7 | TRBD2 | TRBV25-1 | TGTGCCAGCAGTGATTTAGGGACTAGCGGCTCCTACGAGCAGTACTTC | CASSDLGTSGSYEQYF
- | TRBJ2-1 | - | TRBV29-1 | TGCAGCGTTGAGATAAACGTGGTCTACAATGAGCAGTTCTTC | CSVEINVVYNEQFF
- | TRBJ1-2 | TRBD1 | TRBV6-5 | TGTGCCAGCAGTTACTCGGGACAGGGCGACTACACCTTC | CASSYSGQGDYTF
- | TRBJ1-4 | - | TRBV2 | TGTGCCAGCAGCGTCCAGGGGTCGTCTAATGAAAAACTGTTTTTT | CASSVQGSSNEKLFF
- | TRBJ2-7 | TRBD1 | TRBV6-6 | TGTGCCAGCAGTTACAACAGGGGAGCATACGAGCAGTACTTC | CASSYNRGAYEQYF
- | TRBJ2-3 | TRBD2 | TRBV10-3 | TGTGCCATCAGGAGCGGGGGAGCGGAGGGTCTCACAGATACGCAGTATTTT | CAIRSGGAEGLTDTQYF
- | TRBJ2-1 | - | TRBV7-3 | TGTGCCAGCAGCTTAAGTGGGAGCGCCTACAATGAGCAGTTCTTC | CASSLSGSAYNEQFF
few | TRBJ2-3 | - | TRBV2 | TGTGCCAGCAGTGAAGGATCTAGCACTAGCACAGATACGCAGTATTTT | CASSEGSSTSTDTQYF
- | TRBJ1-2 | - | TRBV12-3/TRBV12-4 | TGTGCCAGCAGCCGGGCCGATACGGTTTACTATGGCTACACCTTC | CASSRADTVYYGYTF
few | TRBJ1-2 | TRBD1 | TRBV6-2/TRBV6-3 | TGTGCCAGCAGTTACTCGAATTTGTGGGACAGGAAGGGAGTTGGAGGCTACACCTTC | CASSYSNLWDRKGVGGYTF
- | TRBJ1-2 | - | TRBV4-3 | TGCGACAGCAGCAGAGGGAGGAGCTATGGCTACACCTTC | CDSSRGRSYGYTF
- | TRBJ2-3 | - | TRBV7-6 | TGTGCCAGCAGCTTCACGAGCACAGATACGCGGTATTTT | CASSFTSTDTRYF
few | TRBJ2-3 | - | TRBV4-1 | TGCGCCAGCAGCCCCCCTAGCGAAGCAGATACGCAGTATTTT | CASSPPSEADTQYF
- | TRBJ1-2 | - | TRBV27 | TGTGCCAGCAGTTTGTATGAGGGATTCGATGGCTACACCTTC | CASSLYEGFDGYTF
- | TRBJ1-1 | - | TRBV12-3/TRBV12-4 | TGTGCCAGCAGTTTTCTTGGGGACACTGAAGCTTTCTTT | CASSFLGDTEAFF